Listed below are T cell receptor beta chains from one sample, sequenced in a study of CD8+ T cells in alopecia areata. Sequenced by immunoSEQ multiplex PCR; TCRdb stores in-frame clones only, minus some. The sample contains 98,000 or so clones, approximately 59% of which appear only once. Material: CD8+ T cells sorted from blood. All receptors come from a human donor in good health. Both conserved end residues are part of each CDR3. D genes are given only for firm matches. Clone size, where shown, is once, few, many, or a class for clones that have expanded.

D	size	J	V	DNA	CDR3
NA	NA	TRBJ2-3	TRBV4-1	TGCGCCAGCAGCCAAGCGTGGGTAGCCGGAGATACGCAGTATTTT	CASSQAWVAGDTQYF
NA	few	TRBJ2-7	TRBV6-1	TGTGCCAGCAGTGGAGGACCGTACGAGCAGTACTTC	CASSGGPYEQYF
NA	NA	TRBJ1-1	TRBV27	TGTGCCAGCAGTTTATACAGGGAAGCTGAAGCTTTCTTT	CASSLYREAEAFF
NA	NA	TRBJ2-7	TRBV2	TGTGCCAGCACCTTACAGCTTACGTACGAGCAGTACTTC	CASTLQLTYEQYF
NA	NA	TRBJ2-6	TRBV30	TGTGCCTGGAGGCGTTTCATGAGCTCTGGGGCCAACGTCCTGACTTTC	CAWRRFMSSGANVLTF
NA	NA	TRBJ1-2	TRBV9	TGTGCCAGCTCTAGAGGACCGGGGACTCCGGGCGGCTATGGCTACACCTTC	CASSRGPGTPGGYGYTF
TRBD2	few	TRBJ2-1	TRBV7-3	TGTGCCAGCAGCCGGGGGACTAGCCGGTTAGAATACTCCTACAATGAGCAGTTCTTC	CASSRGTSRLEYSYNEQFF
TRBD1	NA	TRBJ1-6	TRBV28	TGTGCCAGCAGGACTGACAGGGATAATTCACCCCTCCACTTT	CASRTDRDNSPLHF
TRBD2	once	TRBJ2-7	TRBV9	TGTGCCAGCAGCGACGGGGGGAGCTACGAGCAGTACTTC	CASSDGGSYEQYF
TRBD2	NA	TRBJ2-2	TRBV6-5	TGTGCCAGCAGTCGGGATAGCGGGGGAACCGGGGAGCTGTTTTTT	CASSRDSGGTGELFF
NA	few	TRBJ2-7	TRBV4-1	TGCGCCAGCAGCCCCCTGGGTTACTACGAGCAGTACTTC	CASSPLGYYEQYF
NA	NA	TRBJ2-5	TRBV13	TGTGCCAGCAGCTATGGAGCGGAGACCCAGTACTTC	CASSYGAETQYF
TRBD1	NA	TRBJ2-7	TRBV4-3	TGCGCCAGCAGCCAAGACTGGGACAGGGTAAAAGAGCAGTACTTC	CASSQDWDRVKEQYF
TRBD2	NA	TRBJ2-5	TRBV28	TGTGCCAGCAGTTTAAACGTGGCGGGAGCACAAGAGACCCAGTACTTC	CASSLNVAGAQETQYF
NA	few	TRBJ1-1	TRBV11-2	TGTGCCAGCAGCTTACCAAGGGGGGGACCCACGAACACTGAAGCTTTCTTT	CASSLPRGGPTNTEAFF
NA	NA	TRBJ1-2	TRBV25-1	TGTGCCAGCAGTGAAGGGGTCTATGGCTACACCTTC	CASSEGVYGYTF
NA	NA	TRBJ1-6	TRBV6-5	TGTGCCAGCAGTTACTCCGTCGGGGACACTTATTCACCCCTCCACTTT	CASSYSVGDTYSPLHF
NA	NA	TRBJ2-5	TRBV9	TGTGCCAGCAGCGGGCTCGGGGAGACCCAGTACTTC	CASSGLGETQYF
TRBD1	NA	TRBJ2-7	TRBV28	TGTGCCAGCCGGGACAGGGCTACCTACGAGCAGTACTTC	CASRDRATYEQYF
TRBD2	NA	TRBJ2-1	TRBV29-1	TGCAGCGTTGAAGGGGCTAGCGGCCAAAACTACAATGAGCAGTTCTTC	CSVEGASGQNYNEQFF
NA	NA	TRBJ1-2	TRBV23-1	TGCGCCAGCAGTCAATCTGGTACCAGGGCCGGGGGCTACACCTTC	CASSQSGTRAGGYTF
TRBD1	few	TRBJ2-1	TRBV23-1	TGCGCCAGCAGTCATCGGGGGACAGGTACCTACAATGAGCAGTTCTTC	CASSHRGTGTYNEQFF
TRBD1	NA	TRBJ1-6	TRBV4-1	TGCGCCAGCGGACAGGCGAACAGGGGGAATTCACCCCTCCACTTT	CASGQANRGNSPLHF
NA	few	TRBJ1-1	TRBV7-6	TGTGCCAGCAGCTTAAGGCCAGGGTCATCGATGAACACTGAAGCTTTCTTT	CASSLRPGSSMNTEAFF
TRBD2	NA	TRBJ2-1	TRBV6-5	TGTGCCAGCAGCCCGGGACTAGCGGGGGGGCCTGAGCAGTTCTTC	CASSPGLAGGPEQFF
NA	NA	TRBJ2-2	TRBV7-9	TGTGCCAGCAGCTTGGCACGTTTCAACACCGGGGAGCTGTTTTTT	CASSLARFNTGELFF
NA	NA	TRBJ2-2	TRBV30	TGTGCCTGGAGTGTTGGTGGTGGGGAGCTGTTTTTT	CAWSVGGGELFF
NA	few	TRBJ2-1	TRBV11-1	TGTGCCAGCAGCTTAGCGTGGGGGTATGCCCCCAATGAGCAGTTCTTC	CASSLAWGYAPNEQFF
TRBD1	few	TRBJ1-1	TRBV13	TGTGCCAGCAGCGTGGGACAGGGAAACACTGAAGCTTTCTTT	CASSVGQGNTEAFF
NA	NA	TRBJ1-2	TRBV9	TGTGCCAGCAGCGCCGACAGATTATATGGCTACACCTTC	CASSADRLYGYTF
NA	NA	TRBJ1-1	TRBV7-9	TGTGCCAGCAGCTTGCCAGGGGCCCAGGAAGCTTTCTTT	CASSLPGAQEAFF
NA	NA	TRBJ2-7	TRBV6-5	TGTGCCAGCAGTTACTCGACGGGGTACGAGCAGTACTTC	CASSYSTGYEQYF
NA	NA	TRBJ2-5	TRBV6-1	TGTGCCAGCCACCGGGGTGAAGGGGAGACCCAGTACTTC	CASHRGEGETQYF
TRBD2	few	TRBJ2-1	TRBV18	TGTGCCAGCTCACCCAGTCAGCGGGGGCAGTACAATGAGCAGTTCTTC	CASSPSQRGQYNEQFF
NA	NA	TRBJ2-7	TRBV13	TGTGCCAGCAGCTGGCAGGAGCTAGGCGAGCAGTACTTC	CASSWQELGEQYF
TRBD2	NA	TRBJ2-1	TRBV29-1	TGCAACGTTGAGGGACCACTTAGCGGGGGGCCCTCCAATGAGCAGTTCTTC	CNVEGPLSGGPSNEQFF
NA	NA	TRBJ2-3	TRBV9	TGTGCCAGCAGCGTAGATCCAGGCGCAGATACGCAGTATTTT	CASSVDPGADTQYF
NA	NA	TRBJ2-7	TRBV4-3	TGCGCCAGCAGCCAAGAGGCCATATACGAGCAGTACTTC	CASSQEAIYEQYF
NA	NA	TRBJ1-6	TRBV6-6	TGTGCCAGCAGAAACGCCCTGGGGTCACCCCTCCACTTT	CASRNALGSPLHF
TRBD2	NA	TRBJ2-5	TRBV11-2	TGTGCCAGCAGCTTAGGACCCAGCGGGGGGGACCGGGGCCAGTACTTC	CASSLGPSGGDRGQYF
NA	NA	TRBJ2-5	TRBV14	TGTGCCAGCAGCCACTTAGGATTAGCGGAGCAAGAGACCCAGTACTTC	CASSHLGLAEQETQYF
NA	NA	TRBJ2-5	TRBV7-8	TGTGCCAGCAGCCTAGGGGGAGGGGCGACCCAGTACTTC	CASSLGGGATQYF
TRBD1	NA	TRBJ2-1	TRBV14	TGTGCCAGCAGCCAATCACTTACAGGGGTGTCGGGGCAGTTCTTC	CASSQSLTGVSGQFF
NA	NA	TRBJ2-7	TRBV5-1	TGCGCCAGCAGCCCCCTCCAGGGGACCCTGGGTTACGAGCAGTACTTC	CASSPLQGTLGYEQYF
TRBD1	few	TRBJ2-7	TRBV18	TGTGCCAGCTCACCGAAGGGGGCTTTTGGCTACGAGCAGTACTTC	CASSPKGAFGYEQYF
TRBD1	NA	TRBJ2-2	TRBV30	TGTGCCTGGAGTGGAATGGACAGGGGGCTATCCGGGGAGCTGTTTTTT	CAWSGMDRGLSGELFF
NA	NA	TRBJ2-5	TRBV11-2	TGTGCCAGCAGCTTAGCGGACAGACAAGAGACCCAGTACTTC	CASSLADRQETQYF
NA	NA	TRBJ2-1	TRBV27	TGTGCCAGCAGTTTCGTCTTGGGACCACGCGGCCAGTTCTTC	CASSFVLGPRGQFF
NA	NA	TRBJ2-5	TRBV6-5	TGTGCCAGCAGTTACAGAGAGACCCAGTACTTC	CASSYRETQYF
NA	NA	TRBJ1-3	TRBV4-2	TGTGCCAGCAGCCAGGCCCCCGGGGCTGGAAACACCATATATTTT	CASSQAPGAGNTIYF
NA	NA	TRBJ2-3	TRBV7-9	TGTGCCAGCAGCTGGGTCGACGGAGGCTCCACAGATACGCAGTATTTT	CASSWVDGGSTDTQYF